A selection of T cell receptor beta chains follows, all from one sample in a study of Graves' ophthalmopathy and Graves' hyperthyroidism. In TCRdb, the multiplex PCR reads were re-called with MiXCR into one record per CDR3 protein. The repertoire holds 600,000 to 650,000 distinct CDR3 sequences, with about 20% as singletons. The sequenced sample consisted of peripheral blood. These receptors originate from a woman aged 18-30 years with stable Graves' hyperthyroidism. Some clones in this sample may be carry-over from other donors' samples. CDR3s include the opening cysteine and the closing phenylalanine or tryptophan. Each record gives: V gene, clone size, D gene, J gene, CDR3 DNA, CDR3 protein. The D gene is left open where the match is weak. Rows may omit the clone size; those that give it use once, few, many or a size class.

TRBV6-1	-	TRBD1	TRBJ1-2	TGTGCCAGCACTAGACAGGGGGCTGACTATGGCTACACCTTC	CASTRQGADYGYTF
TRBV11-2	-	-	TRBJ2-5	TGTGCCAGCAGCTTATGGTCGGGAAGCGAGACCCAGTACTTC	CASSLWSGSETQYF
TRBV11-1	-	-	TRBJ1-1	TGTGCCAGCAGGCAGGTAAACACTGAAGCTTTCTTT	CASRQVNTEAFF
TRBV5-1	many	TRBD2	TRBJ2-7	TGCGCCAGCAGCTTGACTAGCGGGAGGGTATACGAGCAGTACTTC	CASSLTSGRVYEQYF
TRBV5-1	many	TRBD2	TRBJ2-5	TGCGCCAGCAGCCCATTTCACGGGGGGGTCCAAGAGACCCAGTACTTC	CASSPFHGGVQETQYF
TRBV20-1	-	-	TRBJ2-7	TGCAGTGCTAGAGATGGACTGGGCTCCTACGAGCAGTACTTC	CSARDGLGSYEQYF
TRBV10-3	many	-	TRBJ2-5	TGTGCCATCAGTGAGCGGAGAGAGACCCAGTACTTC	CAISERRETQYF
TRBV10-3	many	-	TRBJ1-3	TGTGCCACAAGCTCAGGGGAATGGAGGAGGAACACCATATATTTT	CATSSGEWRRNTIYF
TRBV30	many	-	TRBJ1-1	TGTGCCTGGAGTTCCACGAGCTTGGTAGCTTTCTTT	CAWSSTSLVAFF
TRBV7-2	many	TRBD1	TRBJ2-4	TGTGCCAGCAGCTCTAGGACAGGCCAAAACATTCAGTACTTC	CASSSRTGQNIQYF